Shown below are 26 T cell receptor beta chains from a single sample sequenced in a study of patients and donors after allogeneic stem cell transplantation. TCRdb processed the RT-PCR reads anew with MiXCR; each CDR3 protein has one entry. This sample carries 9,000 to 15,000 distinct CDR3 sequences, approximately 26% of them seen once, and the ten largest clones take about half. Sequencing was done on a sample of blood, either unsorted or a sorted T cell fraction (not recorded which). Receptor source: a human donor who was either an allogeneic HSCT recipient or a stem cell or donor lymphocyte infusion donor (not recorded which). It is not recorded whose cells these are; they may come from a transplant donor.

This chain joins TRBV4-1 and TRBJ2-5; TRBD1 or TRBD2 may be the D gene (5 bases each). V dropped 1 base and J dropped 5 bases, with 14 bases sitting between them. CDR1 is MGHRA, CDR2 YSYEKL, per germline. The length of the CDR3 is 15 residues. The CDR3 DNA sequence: TGCGCCAGCAGCCAAGTCTCGGAGTGGGGGGAGACCCAGTACTTC. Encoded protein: CASSQVSEWGETQYF.

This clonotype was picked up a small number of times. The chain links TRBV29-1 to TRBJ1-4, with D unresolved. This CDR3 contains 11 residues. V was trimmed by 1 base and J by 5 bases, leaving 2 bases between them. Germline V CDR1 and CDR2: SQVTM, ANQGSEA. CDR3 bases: TGCAGCGTTGAAGGGAATGAAAAACTGTTTTTT. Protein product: CSVEGNEKLFF.

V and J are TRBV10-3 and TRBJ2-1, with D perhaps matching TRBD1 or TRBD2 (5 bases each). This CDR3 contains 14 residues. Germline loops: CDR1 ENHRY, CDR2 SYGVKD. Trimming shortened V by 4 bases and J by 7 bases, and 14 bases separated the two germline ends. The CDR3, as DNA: TGTGCCATCAGTGCCCGGGACGCCCTTAATGAGCAGTTCTTC. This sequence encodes CAISARDALNEQFF.

The CDR3 DNA sequence: TGTGCCAGCAGCTTAGGGTTTCCCGCGGGTCAGCCCCAGCATTTT. Encoded protein: CASSLGFPAGQPQHF. The chain combines TRBV7-2 with TRBJ1-5; D unclear. Germline V gene data show CDR1 as SGHTA and CDR2 as FQGNSA. CDR3 length: 15 residues. V lost 1 base, J lost 6 bases, and 13 bases lay in between.

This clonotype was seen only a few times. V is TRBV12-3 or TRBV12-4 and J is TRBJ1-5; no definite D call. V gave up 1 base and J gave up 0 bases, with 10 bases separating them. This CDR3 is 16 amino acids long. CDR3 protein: CASSLGGEYSNQPQHF. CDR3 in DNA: TGTGCCAGCAGTTTAGGCGGGGAATATAGCAATCAGCCCCAGCATTTT.

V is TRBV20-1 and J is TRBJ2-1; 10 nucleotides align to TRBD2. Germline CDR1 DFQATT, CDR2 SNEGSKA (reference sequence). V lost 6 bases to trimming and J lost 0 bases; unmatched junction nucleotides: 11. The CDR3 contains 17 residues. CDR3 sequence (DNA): TGCAGTGCCACGAAGGGACTAGCGTTTAGCTCCTACAATGAGCAGTTCTTC. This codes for CSATKGLAFSSYNEQFF.

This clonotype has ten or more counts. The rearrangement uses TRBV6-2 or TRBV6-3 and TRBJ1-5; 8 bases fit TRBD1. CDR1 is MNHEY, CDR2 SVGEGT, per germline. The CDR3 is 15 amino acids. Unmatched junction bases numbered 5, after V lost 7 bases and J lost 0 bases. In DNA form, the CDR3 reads TGTGCCAGCAAGCAGGGGGCTGGTAGCAATCAGCCCCAGCATTTT. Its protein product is CASKQGAGSNQPQHF.

The CDR3 spells CAIGRTDYEQYF. The CDR3, as DNA: TGTGCCATCGGGCGGACAGACTACGAGCAGTACTTC. This chain links TRBV10-3 with TRBJ2-7; tentative D call: TRBD1 (6 bases). The CDR3 has 12 residues. Trimming removed 8 bases at V and 3 bases at J, with 11 bases between. Germline CDR1 reads ENHRY; CDR2 reads SYGVKD.

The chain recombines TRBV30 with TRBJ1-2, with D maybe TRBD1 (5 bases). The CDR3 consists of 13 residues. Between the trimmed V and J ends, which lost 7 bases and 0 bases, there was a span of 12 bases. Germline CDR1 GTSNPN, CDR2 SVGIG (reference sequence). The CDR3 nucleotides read TGTGCCTCCCGGGACGAGACTAACTATGGCTACACCTTC. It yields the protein CASRDETNYGYTF.

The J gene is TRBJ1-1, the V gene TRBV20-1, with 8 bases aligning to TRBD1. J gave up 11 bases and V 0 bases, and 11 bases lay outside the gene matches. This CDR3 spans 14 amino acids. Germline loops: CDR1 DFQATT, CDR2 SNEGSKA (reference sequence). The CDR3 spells CSAREGQAWLGAFF. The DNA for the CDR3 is TGCAGTGCTAGAGAGGGACAGGCCTGGCTAGGGGCTTTCTTT.

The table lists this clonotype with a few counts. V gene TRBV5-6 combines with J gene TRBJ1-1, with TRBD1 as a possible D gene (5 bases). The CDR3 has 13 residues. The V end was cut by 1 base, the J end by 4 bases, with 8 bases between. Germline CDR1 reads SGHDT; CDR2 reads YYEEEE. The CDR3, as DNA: TGTGCCAGCAGCTTGCAGGGCCTCACTGAAGCTTTCTTT. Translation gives CASSLQGLTEAFF.

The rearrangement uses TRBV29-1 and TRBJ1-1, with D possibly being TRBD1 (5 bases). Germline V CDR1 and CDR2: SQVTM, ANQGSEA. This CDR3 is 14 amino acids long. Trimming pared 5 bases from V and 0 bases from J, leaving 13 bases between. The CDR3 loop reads CSVRTGGLNTEAFF. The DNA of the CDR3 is TGCAGCGTTCGGACTGGGGGACTGAACACTGAAGCTTTCTTT.

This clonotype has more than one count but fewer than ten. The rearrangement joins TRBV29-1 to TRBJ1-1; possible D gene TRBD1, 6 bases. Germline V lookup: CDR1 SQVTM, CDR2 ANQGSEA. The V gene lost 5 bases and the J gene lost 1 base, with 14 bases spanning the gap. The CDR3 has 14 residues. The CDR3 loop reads CSVPSGDSNTEAFF. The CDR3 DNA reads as TGCAGCGTTCCATCAGGGGATTCGAACACTGAAGCTTTCTTT.

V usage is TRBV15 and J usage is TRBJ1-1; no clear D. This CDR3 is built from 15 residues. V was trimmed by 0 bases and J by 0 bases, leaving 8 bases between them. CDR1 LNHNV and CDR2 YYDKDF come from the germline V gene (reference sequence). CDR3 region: CATSRDVGLNTEAFF. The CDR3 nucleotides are TGTGCCACCAGCAGAGATGTGGGCCTGAACACTGAAGCTTTCTTT.

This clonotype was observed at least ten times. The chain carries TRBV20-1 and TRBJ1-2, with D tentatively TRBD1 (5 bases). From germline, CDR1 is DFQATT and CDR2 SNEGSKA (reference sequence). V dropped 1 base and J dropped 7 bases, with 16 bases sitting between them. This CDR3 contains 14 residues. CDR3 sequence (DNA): TGCAGTGCTAGAGCACCGGGACTTCCTTCTGGCTACACCTTC. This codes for CSARAPGLPSGYTF.

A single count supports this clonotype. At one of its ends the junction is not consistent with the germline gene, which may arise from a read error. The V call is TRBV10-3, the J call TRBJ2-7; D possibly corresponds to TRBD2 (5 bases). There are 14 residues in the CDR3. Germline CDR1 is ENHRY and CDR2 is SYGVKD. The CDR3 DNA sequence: TGTGCCATCCCCTTCGGGAAAAGCTCCTACGAGAAGTACTTC. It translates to CAIPFGKSSYEKYF.

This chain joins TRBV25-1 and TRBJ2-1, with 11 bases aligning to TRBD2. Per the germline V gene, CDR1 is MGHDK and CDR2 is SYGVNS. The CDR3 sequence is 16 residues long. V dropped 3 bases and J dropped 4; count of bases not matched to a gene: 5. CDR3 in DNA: TGTGCCAGCAGTGACTGGGGACTAGCGGCGTACAATGAGCAGTTCTTC. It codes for CASSDWGLAAYNEQFF. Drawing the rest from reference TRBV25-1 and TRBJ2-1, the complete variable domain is EADIYQTPRYLVIGTGKKITLECSQTMGHDKMYWYQQDPGMELHLIHYSYGVNSTEKGDLSSESTVSRIRTEHFPLTLESARPSHTSQYLCASSDWGLAAYNEQFFGPGTRLTVL.

Written as DNA, the CDR3 is TGTGCCAGCAGCCAAGACGCGACAGGGCCGAGTGGCTACACCTTC. As protein: CASSQDATGPSGYTF. The chain has TRBV14 and TRBJ1-2; 7 bases map to TRBD1. V lost 0 bases, J lost 7 bases, and 8 bases stayed unmatched. CDR3 length: 15 amino acids. CDR1 and CDR2 (germline): SGHDN, FVKESK.

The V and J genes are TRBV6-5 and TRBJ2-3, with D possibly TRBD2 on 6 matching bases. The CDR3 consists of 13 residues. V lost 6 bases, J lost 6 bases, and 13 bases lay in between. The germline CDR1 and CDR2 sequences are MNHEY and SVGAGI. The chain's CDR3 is CASRNGRIDTQYF. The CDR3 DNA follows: TGTGCCAGCAGGAACGGGAGAATTGATACGCAGTATTTT.

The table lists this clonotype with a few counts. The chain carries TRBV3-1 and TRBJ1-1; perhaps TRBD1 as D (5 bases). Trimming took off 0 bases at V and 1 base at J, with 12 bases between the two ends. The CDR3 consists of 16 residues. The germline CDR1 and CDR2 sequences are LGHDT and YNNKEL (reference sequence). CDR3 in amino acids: CASSQEQGIRNTEAFF. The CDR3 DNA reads TGTGCCAGCAGCCAAGAGCAGGGTATACGGAACACTGAAGCTTTCTTT.

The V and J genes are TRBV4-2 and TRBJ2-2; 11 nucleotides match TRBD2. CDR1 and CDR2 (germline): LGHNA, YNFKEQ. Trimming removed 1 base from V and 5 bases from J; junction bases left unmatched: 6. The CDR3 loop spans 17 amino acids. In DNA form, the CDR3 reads TGTGCCAGCAGCCAAGCTCCGCTAGCGGGAGGTACCGGGGAGCTGTTTTTT. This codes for CASSQAPLAGGTGELFF.

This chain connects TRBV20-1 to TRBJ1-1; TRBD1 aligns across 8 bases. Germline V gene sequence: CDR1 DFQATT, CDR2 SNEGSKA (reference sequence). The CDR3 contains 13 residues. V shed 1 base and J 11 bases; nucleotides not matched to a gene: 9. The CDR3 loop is CSARGDRQDRAFF. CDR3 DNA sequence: TGCAGTGCTAGAGGGGACAGGCAAGATAGGGCTTTCTTT.

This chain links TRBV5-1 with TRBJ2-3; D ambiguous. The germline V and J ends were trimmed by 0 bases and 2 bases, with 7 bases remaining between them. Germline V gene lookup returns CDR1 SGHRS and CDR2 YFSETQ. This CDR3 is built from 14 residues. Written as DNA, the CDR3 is TGCGCCAGCAGCTTGGAAGAAGCCACAGATACGCAGTATTTT. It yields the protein CASSLEEATDTQYF.

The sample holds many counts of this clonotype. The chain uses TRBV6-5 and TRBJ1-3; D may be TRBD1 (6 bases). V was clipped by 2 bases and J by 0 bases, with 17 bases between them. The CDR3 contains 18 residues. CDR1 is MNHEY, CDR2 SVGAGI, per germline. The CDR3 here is CASSYTPWTASSGNTIYF. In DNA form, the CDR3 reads TGTGCCAGCAGTTACACTCCGTGGACAGCGAGCTCTGGAAACACCATATATTTT.

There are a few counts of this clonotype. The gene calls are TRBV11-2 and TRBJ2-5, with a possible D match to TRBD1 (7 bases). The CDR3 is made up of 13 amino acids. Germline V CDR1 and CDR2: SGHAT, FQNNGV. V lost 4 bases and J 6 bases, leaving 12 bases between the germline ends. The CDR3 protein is CASSSQGGQTQYF. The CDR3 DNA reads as TGTGCCAGCAGCTCGCAGGGGGGACAGACCCAGTACTTC.

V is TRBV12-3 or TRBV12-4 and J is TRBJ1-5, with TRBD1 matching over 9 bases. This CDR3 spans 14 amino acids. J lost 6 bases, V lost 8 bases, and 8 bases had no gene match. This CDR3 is CASLGQGPRQPQHF. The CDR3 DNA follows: TGTGCCAGCTTAGGACAGGGGCCCCGTCAGCCCCAGCATTTT.